This TCR beta chain emerged from a study of cytomegalovirus exposure and HLA in healthy donors. Study results and limitations: A previous analysis found most TCR beta V segments productive roughly 87% or roughly 30% of the time. In presence/absence analyses, roughly uniform sequencing depth across donors was assumed.

This clone was seen just once. The antigen is not known. The V gene end was trimmed by 3 bases and the J gene end by 1 base; junction bases not matched to a gene: 3. CDR3 size: 15 residues. Germline V gene lookup returns CDR1 SGHRS and CDR2 YFSETQ. Primers: 60 Vbeta forward and 13 Jbeta reverse. In the study's own analysis: Among the unique TCR beta chains that a later analysis counted, around 82 million in all, roughly 11 million were shared. This table comes from immunoSEQ multiplex PCR, and its TCRdb copy is limited to in-frame clones, with some not included. For V, J and clone size, that table is used; D and trimming come from the DNA. Of around 140,000 clones listed, 76% are singletons.

The receptor was derived from a female donor in good health and CMV-seropositive. Sequencing was performed on PBMCs. The chain carries TRBV5-1 and TRBJ2-3, with 9 bases lining up with TRBD1. The CDR3: CASSSRQGGTDTQYF. The CDR3 DNA follows: TGCGCCAGCAGCTCTAGACAGGGGGGCACAGATACGCAGTATTTT.